These 15 T cell receptor beta chains were all obtained from the same sample, sequenced in a study of blood T cell repertoires in COVID-19. Profiling relied on immunoSEQ multiplex PCR, and the TCRdb table lists in-frame clones only, not all of them. The sample includes approximately 380,000 clones, approximately 90% of them seen just once. The specimen sequenced was PBMCs or T cells enriched from blood (not recorded which). The receptors were gathered from a woman younger than 30 who had recovered from COVID-19.

The chain is built from TRBV6-5 and TRBJ1-3; no clear D. The CDR3 has 14 amino acids. V was pared by 2 bases and J by 0 bases, with 5 bases between. CDR1 and CDR2 (germline): MNHEY, SVGAGI. This CDR3 is CASSYEASGNTIYF. As DNA, the CDR3 is TGTGCCAGCAGTTACGAGGCCTCTGGAAACACCATATATTTT.

The rearrangement uses TRBV19 and TRBJ1-2; D perhaps matches TRBD1 (5 bases). Trimming left V 0 bases short and J 3 bases short, with 11 bases between. Per the germline V gene, CDR1 is LNHDA and CDR2 is SQIVND (reference sequence). The CDR3 has 15 amino acids. The CDR3 is CASSIDRGADYGYTF. CDR3 DNA sequence: TGTGCCAGTAGTATAGATCGTGGGGCGGACTATGGCTACACCTTC.

This chain links TRBV19 with TRBJ1-5, with D tentatively TRBD1 (5 bases). The V gene's germline CDR1 is LNHDA and CDR2 SQIVND (reference sequence). This CDR3 is 13 amino acids long. Trimming shortened V by 6 bases and J by 6 bases, and 12 bases separated the two germline ends. CDR3 region: CASRQGGAQPQHF. As DNA, the CDR3 is TGTGCCAGTAGGCAGGGTGGGGCTCAGCCCCAGCATTTT.

This chain uses TRBV4-1 with TRBJ1-2; 8 bases align to TRBD1. Looked up from germline, CDR1 is MGHRA and CDR2 is YSYEKL. V dropped 1 base and J dropped 7; count of bases not matched to a gene: 5. The CDR3 totals 14 residues. CDR3 protein: CASSQVQGASGYTF. The CDR3, as DNA: TGCGCCAGCAGCCAAGTCCAGGGGGCGAGTGGCTACACCTTC.

V is TRBV2 and J is TRBJ2-4; no definite D call. With 4 bases removed from V and 0 bases from J, the gap between germline ends came to 7 bases. The CDR3 has 14 amino acids. CDR1 is SNHLY, CDR2 FYNNEI, per germline. CDR3 DNA sequence: TGTGCCAGCAGTGGCAGGCTAGCCAAAAACATTCAGTACTTC. It translates to CASSGRLAKNIQYF.

This clone has a single count. This sequence joins TRBV27 and TRBJ2-7, with 9 bases fitting TRBD2. CDR1 and CDR2 (germline): MNHEY, SMNVEV (reference sequence). Trimming cost V 6 bases and J 0 bases; bases outside gene matches: 9. This CDR3 is built from 16 residues. CDR3 coding DNA: TGTGCCAGCAGGGGTAAGACTAGCGGTAGCTCCTACGAGCAGTACTTC. This gives the protein CASRGKTSGSSYEQYF.

This chain uses TRBV3-1 (or the pseudogene TRBV3-2) with TRBJ1-2; 8 bases map to TRBD1. The CDR3 length is 15 residues. With V trimmed by 0 bases and J by 6 bases, 6 bases remained unmatched. Germline CDR1 is LGHDT and CDR2 is YNNKEL (reference sequence). This CDR3 reads CASSQDLRRGHGYTF. The CDR3 DNA sequence: TGTGCCAGCAGCCAAGACCTTCGCAGGGGGCATGGCTACACCTTC.

The genes are TRBV28 and TRBJ2-2; D might be TRBD1 (5 bases). This CDR3 region has 15 residues. V was pared by 6 bases and J by 0 bases, with 11 bases between. The germline V gene encodes CDR1 MDHEN and CDR2 SYDVKM. In DNA, the CDR3 is TGTGCCAGCAGCTTAACAGGAGCGAACACCGGGGAGCTGTTTTTT. Protein sequence: CASSLTGANTGELFF.

J is TRBJ1-2 and V is TRBV2, with 9 bases identical to TRBD1. The V gene end was trimmed by 4 bases and the J gene end by 7 bases; junction bases not matched to a gene: 10. Germline V gene data show CDR1 as SNHLY and CDR2 as FYNNEI. This CDR3 is built from 15 residues. The CDR3: CASSGNRGRASGYTF. CDR3 in DNA: TGTGCCAGCAGTGGGAACAGGGGGCGCGCATCTGGCTACACCTTC.

The chain carries TRBV6-5 and TRBJ2-5, with 8 bases matching TRBD1. Germline V gives CDR1 MNHEY, CDR2 SVGAGI. This CDR3 is built from 13 residues. Trimming at V came to 5 bases and at J to 4 bases, leaving 3 bases not matched to a gene. CDR3 loop: CASSSGQGETQYF. The CDR3 DNA sequence: TGTGCCAGCAGTAGTGGACAGGGAGAGACCCAGTACTTC.

This chain uses TRBV19 with TRBJ2-3; possibly TRBD1 for D (7 bases). Per germline, CDR1 LNHDA and CDR2 SQIVND (reference sequence). Trimming stripped 5 bases from V and 3 bases from J, with 9 bases between. The CDR3 extends over 13 amino acids. The CDR3 loop reads CASSPGGTDTQYF. CDR3 DNA sequence: TGTGCCAGTAGTCCAGGGGGGACAGATACGCAGTATTTT.

The rearrangement uses TRBV9 and TRBJ2-3, with 7 bases lining up with TRBD1. The germline V gene has CDR1 SGDLS and CDR2 YYNGEE. J lost 4 bases, V lost 2 bases, and 7 bases had no gene match. There are 15 residues in the CDR3. As DNA, the CDR3 is TGTGCCAGCAGCGTGGACAGGAATCCTTCAGATACGCAGTATTTT. It codes for CASSVDRNPSDTQYF.

The CDR3 here is CASRPRAGGEAYNEQFF. In DNA, the CDR3 is TGTGCCAGCAGACCCCGAGCGGGGGGGGAGGCGTACAATGAGCAGTTCTTC. The rearrangement uses TRBV7-9 and TRBJ2-1; TRBD2 agrees at 10 bases. The CDR3 has 17 residues. Germline V gene data show CDR1 as SEHNR and CDR2 as FQNEAQ (reference sequence). V trimming: 6 bases; J trimming: 4 bases; junction bases outside the gene matches: 12. Filled out from reference TRBV7-9 and TRBJ2-1, the complete variable domain reads DTGVSQNPRHKITKRGQNVTFRCDPISEHNRLYWYRQTLGQGPEFLTYFQNEAQLEKSRLLSDRFSAERPKGSFSTLEIQRTEQGDSAMYLCASRPRAGGEAYNEQFFGPGTRLTVL.

This chain joins TRBV7-2 and TRBJ1-2; D gene ambiguous. Germline V gene sequence: CDR1 SGHTA, CDR2 FQGNSA. Trimming pared 2 bases from V and 0 bases from J, leaving 4 bases between. The CDR3 is 13 residues long. DNA of the CDR3: TGTGCCAGCAGCTTACGGTCTAACTATGGCTACACCTTC. This codes for CASSLRSNYGYTF.

The chain employs TRBV30 and TRBJ2-1; D is unclear. This CDR3 region has 12 residues. The V end was cut by 5 bases, the J end by 3 bases, with 8 bases between. Per the germline V gene, CDR1 is GTSNPN and CDR2 is SVGIG (reference sequence). The CDR3 region has the DNA TGTGCCTGGGCCCCCGGCTACAATGAGCAGTTCTTC. Encoded protein: CAWAPGYNEQFF.